This T cell receptor (beta chain) was observed in a study of T cells after yellow fever vaccination. Study-level information: Fractions containing few cells were prepared with SMART-Seq v4 Ultra Low Input.

The sample holds a few counts of this clonotype. The antigen is not known. UMIs and a universal primer site were added when TCR cDNA was made by 5'RACE template switching. TCRdb recomputed calls from the 5' RACE reads with MiXCR, one row per CDR3 protein. The sample records hundreds of thousands of distinct CDR3 sequences, roughly 5% being singletons. General study results and limits: The CD4 compartment and the CD8 compartment contained a small share of clonotypes in common.

CDR3 length: 14 residues. V was cut by 5 bases and J by 4 bases, with 12 bases left in between. Looked up from germline, CDR1 is DFQATT and CDR2 is SNEGSKA (reference sequence). The source of this sequence is a man younger than 30 who received the YFV17D yellow fever vaccine. This chain links TRBV20-1 with TRBJ2-6; no reliable D call. This specimen was CD4+ T cells sorted from PBMCs, taken on the day of the yellow fever booster vaccination. The CDR3 DNA follows: TGCAGTGCTTGGTCTTCGCCCGGGGCCAACGTCCTGACTTTC. It yields the protein CSAWSSPGANVLTF.